This T cell receptor beta chain was found in a study of T cell changes during pregnancy in multiple sclerosis. The data were produced by immunoSEQ multiplex PCR, yet TCRdb's version contains in-frame clones alone and is incomplete. The sample consists of about 97,000 clones, 90% of them appearing once. Trimming left V 4 bases short and J 4 bases short, with 7 bases between. Germline lookup yields CDR1 SQVTM and CDR2 ANQGSEA. This CDR3 is built from 11 residues. The sample consisted of peripheral blood, taken in the second trimester of pregnancy. The V and J genes are TRBV29-1 and TRBJ1-2; D uncertain. The sequence was collected from a female donor in good health, enrolled as a control in a pregnancy study. CDR3 nucleotides: TGCAGCGTTGGGGCGGGCTATGGCTACACCTTC. It translates to CSVGAGYGYTF.